These T cell receptor beta chains were read from a single sample in a study of blood T cell repertoires in COVID-19. Sequencing was performed with immunoSEQ multiplex PCR; in TCRdb, only in-frame clones are kept and a portion is missing. The sample includes 90,000 to 120,000 clones, about 83% of them seen just once. The material sequenced was peripheral blood. Receptors originate from a woman in her 70s with acute or convalescent COVID-19. The CDR3 runs from the conserved cysteine through the conserved F or W. A D gene is named only where the DNA matches it firmly. A row's size may be missing; if present it is once, few, many or a size class.

DNA | CDR3 | D | size | J | V
TGTGCCAGCAGCTTGACAGGGGAGAAGACCCAGTACTTC | CASSLTGEKTQYF | TRBD1 | - | TRBJ2-5 | TRBV5-5
TGTGCCACCAGTGATTTGCCCTTGGGCCTGAACACTGAAGCTTTCTTT | CATSDLPLGLNTEAFF | - | - | TRBJ1-1 | TRBV24-1
TGTGCCAGCAGCACTTCCGGGACAGGGAATTCACCCCTCCACTTT | CASSTSGTGNSPLHF | TRBD1 | - | TRBJ1-6 | TRBV5-6
TGTGCCAGCAGCTTGGACAGGAGGAACACTGAAGCTTTCTTT | CASSLDRRNTEAFF | - | - | TRBJ1-1 | TRBV5-6
TGTGCCAGCAGCCTACAACCCGGACAGGGGACAAATGAGCAGTTCTTC | CASSLQPGQGTNEQFF | TRBD1 | - | TRBJ2-1 | TRBV7-3
TGTGCCAGCAGCACGGGGACTAGTGAGGCCTACGAGCAGTACTTC | CASSTGTSEAYEQYF | TRBD2 | - | TRBJ2-7 | TRBV11-2
TGTGCCAGCAGCTTGTACGAGCTATTCTCTGGAAACACCATATATTTT | CASSLYELFSGNTIYF | - | once | TRBJ1-3 | TRBV5-6
TGTGCCAGCAGCCCTGGACAGCTCAATTCACCCCTCCACTTT | CASSPGQLNSPLHF | - | - | TRBJ1-6 | TRBV5-4
TGTGCCAGCAGGGACAGGAAGTTGAACACTGAAGCTTTCTTT | CASRDRKLNTEAFF | TRBD1 | - | TRBJ1-1 | TRBV28
TGTGCCAGCAGTTACGAGGGCAGATATAATTCACCCCTCCACTTT | CASSYEGRYNSPLHF | - | - | TRBJ1-6 | TRBV6-2/TRBV6-3
TGTGCCAGCAGCGTAGTAGGGGGAACCAGGGGAATTGAGACCCAGTACTTC | CASSVVGGTRGIETQYF | - | - | TRBJ2-5 | TRBV9
TGTGCCAGCTCACCGACAAGGACAGGGAGGTCGAACACTGAAGCTTTCTTT | CASSPTRTGRSNTEAFF | TRBD1 | - | TRBJ1-1 | TRBV18
TGTGCCAGCAGTTTTGGTAGCTATGGCTACACCTTC | CASSFGSYGYTF | - | - | TRBJ1-2 | TRBV12-3/TRBV12-4
TGCGCCAGCAGCTTGGCTCTTGGCTTCAATGAGCAGTTCTTC | CASSLALGFNEQFF | - | - | TRBJ2-1 | TRBV5-1
TGTGCCAGCATTCGAACTAGCGGAACCTACTACAATGAGCAGTTCTTC | CASIRTSGTYYNEQFF | TRBD2 | - | TRBJ2-1 | TRBV7-2
TGTGCCACATCCCCGCGATCTGAGGGGGCACTCTACAATGAGCAGTTCTTC | CATSPRSEGALYNEQFF | TRBD1 | few | TRBJ2-1 | TRBV10-3
TGTGCCAGCAGTAAAGCGGGGGCCCATTCGAATGAGCAGTTCTTC | CASSKAGAHSNEQFF | TRBD2 | - | TRBJ2-1 | TRBV28
TGTGCCAGCAGCTATTCCGGGACAGACTATGGCTACACCTTC | CASSYSGTDYGYTF | TRBD1 | few | TRBJ1-2 | TRBV5-8
TGTGCCAGCAGTTACTCTCCCGGTTTTACGGATTCACCCCTCCACTTT | CASSYSPGFTDSPLHF | - | - | TRBJ1-6 | TRBV6-5
TGTGCCAGCAGCTTATTAGGGGGGGGGAACACAGATACGCAGTATTTT | CASSLLGGGNTDTQYF | - | - | TRBJ2-3 | TRBV7-2
TGTGCCACCAGTGACTCCCTTGACAGGGGACATTACAATGAGCAGTTCTTC | CATSDSLDRGHYNEQFF | TRBD1 | - | TRBJ2-1 | TRBV24-1
TGTGCCAGTAGAACCAGCACAGGTAGCCCAACGACCCAGTACTTC | CASRTSTGSPTTQYF | - | - | TRBJ2-5 | TRBV19
TGTGCCAGCAGTGACGGACTAGCCGGGGAGCTGTTTTTT | CASSDGLAGELFF | TRBD2 | once | TRBJ2-2 | TRBV6-4
TGTGCCAGCAGCCGCTTGACTAGCGGGAGGGCGGGAGAGACCCAGTACTTC | CASSRLTSGRAGETQYF | TRBD2 | - | TRBJ2-5 | TRBV3-1/TRBV3-2
TGTGCCAGCGTTGAGGCAGATCGGAACACTGAAGCTTTCTTT | CASVEADRNTEAFF | - | - | TRBJ1-1 | TRBV6-5
TGTGCCAGCAGTTACGGGACAGACCTAGCCAAAAACATTCAGTACTTC | CASSYGTDLAKNIQYF | TRBD1 | - | TRBJ2-4 | TRBV6-5
TGTGCCAGCAGCCAATCAAGCGGGAGCGGAGGAGGTGAGACCCAGTACTTC | CASSQSSGSGGGETQYF | TRBD2 | - | TRBJ2-5 | TRBV4-2
TGTGCCAGCAGCCCCCACCCGGGACAGGGTGTTGGCGAGCAGTACTTC | CASSPHPGQGVGEQYF | TRBD1 | - | TRBJ2-7 | TRBV7-3
TGCGCCAGCAGCTTGCAGGGGGCTGGCAATCAGCCCCAGCATTTT | CASSLQGAGNQPQHF | TRBD1 | - | TRBJ1-5 | TRBV5-1
TGCGCCAGCAGCCAAGGACTAGCGGGAGGTGGAGATACGCAGTATTTT | CASSQGLAGGGDTQYF | TRBD2 | - | TRBJ2-3 | TRBV5-1
TGTGCCAGCAGCCACCGACGAACTATTTCTGTGTCCGAGCAGTACTTC | CASSHRRTISVSEQYF | - | - | TRBJ2-7 | TRBV3-1/TRBV3-2
TGTGCCAGCAGCCAAGAACAACAGCAAGAGACCCAGTACTTC | CASSQEQQQETQYF | - | - | TRBJ2-5 | TRBV4-2
TGCGCCAGCAGCTACGCGGGTCTTGAACCAGATACGCAGTATTTT | CASSYAGLEPDTQYF | - | - | TRBJ2-3 | TRBV4-1
TGTGCCAGCAGCTTGGCCGGAGGGGCAAACTATGGCTACACCTTC | CASSLAGGANYGYTF | - | - | TRBJ1-2 | TRBV5-5
TGCGCCAGCAGCCAAGGAAATAACAGGGGCACTGAAGCTTTCTTT | CASSQGNNRGTEAFF | TRBD1 | - | TRBJ1-1 | TRBV4-3
TGCGCCAGCAGCGGGCAGGGACTAGCGCACTACGAGCAGTACTTC | CASSGQGLAHYEQYF | TRBD2 | - | TRBJ2-7 | TRBV5-1
TGTGCCAGCAGGACTAGCGGGGGAGACGAGCAGTTCTTC | CASRTSGGDEQFF | TRBD2 | - | TRBJ2-1 | TRBV7-2
TGTGCCAGCACCTGGAGGACGGTCCCCACAGATACGCAGTATTTT | CASTWRTVPTDTQYF | - | - | TRBJ2-3 | TRBV2
TGCGCCACCGTAATCTCGGGGAGAGGCAATGAGCAGTTCTTC | CATVISGRGNEQFF | - | - | TRBJ2-1 | TRBV10-2
TGTGCCAGCAGCCCAAGGACAGACACCTACGAGCAGTACTTC | CASSPRTDTYEQYF | - | - | TRBJ2-7 | TRBV9
TGTGCCAGCAGCCAAGATCTGAAGGGGGCTAGGAACACTGAAGCTTTCTTT | CASSQDLKGARNTEAFF | TRBD1 | once | TRBJ1-1 | TRBV4-2
TGCGCCAGCAGCCAGGAGGATACGCAGTATTTT | CASSQEDTQYF | - | - | TRBJ2-3 | TRBV4-1
TGTGCCAGCAGTTACGGACAGGGTACCTACGAGCAGTACTTC | CASSYGQGTYEQYF | TRBD1 | once | TRBJ2-7 | TRBV28
TGTGCCTGGAAACAGGGGAGACCAAACGGGGAGCTGTTTTTT | CAWKQGRPNGELFF | TRBD1 | - | TRBJ2-2 | TRBV30
TGCGCCAGCAGCGAATGGCAGGGGGCGGAAGAAAAACTGTTTTTT | CASSEWQGAEEKLFF | TRBD1 | - | TRBJ1-4 | TRBV5-1
TGTGCCAGTACCCCCCAGGGAGGCTCCTATAATTCACCCCTCCACTTT | CASTPQGGSYNSPLHF | - | - | TRBJ1-6 | TRBV19
TGTGCCAGTAGTATAGATGGGCAGAATTCACCCCTCCACTTT | CASSIDGQNSPLHF | - | few | TRBJ1-6 | TRBV19
TGTGCCAGCGGAGACAGGAGTAATTCACCCCTCCACTTT | CASGDRSNSPLHF | - | - | TRBJ1-6 | TRBV6-5
TGCGCCAGCAGCTTGGTCTTGGACAGTCAGAGCTCCTACGAGCAGTACTTC | CASSLVLDSQSSYEQYF | - | - | TRBJ2-7 | TRBV5-1
TGTGCCAGTAGTCTCCTTGGCCAGCCCCAGCATTTT | CASSLLGQPQHF | - | - | TRBJ1-5 | TRBV19
TGTGCCAGCAGTGAAGCGGGGACAGGGGGCATCTATGGCTACACCTTC | CASSEAGTGGIYGYTF | TRBD1 | - | TRBJ1-2 | TRBV6-1
TGTGCCAGCAGCGTAGGCCAGCAGGGTTCACCCCTCCACTTT | CASSVGQQGSPLHF | - | - | TRBJ1-6 | TRBV9
TGCGCCAGCAGCCTAGGGACAGTTGGCCCTGAAGCTTTCTTT | CASSLGTVGPEAFF | TRBD1 | - | TRBJ1-1 | TRBV5-1
TGTGCCAGTAGTATAGGGGGCAGCGAAGCTTTCTTT | CASSIGGSEAFF | - | - | TRBJ1-1 | TRBV19
TGTGCCAGCAGTGTAGAGGGACTAGCGGGAGGCGGTGAGCAGTTCTTC | CASSVEGLAGGGEQFF | TRBD2 | once | TRBJ2-1 | TRBV6-4
TGTGCCAGCAGCCCTCCCAGCGGGAGGGCCCATCAGTTCTTC | CASSPPSGRAHQFF | TRBD2 | - | TRBJ2-1 | TRBV3-1/TRBV3-2